These 8 T cell receptor beta chains were all obtained from the same sample, sequenced in a study of cytomegalovirus exposure and HLA in healthy donors. The PCR had 60 Vbeta and 13 Jbeta primers. Sequencing was performed with immunoSEQ multiplex PCR; in TCRdb, only in-frame clones are kept and a portion is missing. The data show about 160,000 clones, with around 80% seen just once and about 7.7% held by the top ten. The sequenced material came from PBMCs. Receptor source: a woman younger than 45 in good health and CMV-seropositive.

This clone was seen a single time. The rearrangement links TRBV9 to TRBJ1-1, with 9 bases fitting TRBD1. The germline CDR1 and CDR2 sequences are SGDLS and YYNGEE. Germline trimming cut 4 bases from V and 9 bases from J; bases unmatched to any gene: 10. The CDR3 sequence is 14 residues long. The DNA for the CDR3 is TGTGCCAGCAGCCCCAGTCCCGGGACAGGGAAAGCTTTCTTT. Amino acid sequence: CASSPSPGTGKAFF.

The chain is built from TRBV5-6 and TRBJ1-1; the match to TRBD1 covers 7 bases. The V segment lost 3 bases and the J segment 4 bases; nucleotides outside the gene matches: 18. CDR3 length equals 18 residues. Germline CDR1 is SGHDT and CDR2 is YYEEEE. DNA of the CDR3: TGTGCCAGCAGCTCCAACCTCCGACAGGGTGTTAGGGGCACTGAAGCTTTCTTT. This gives the protein CASSSNLRQGVRGTEAFF.

This clone was recorded only once. The gene calls are TRBV11-1 and TRBJ1-1; weak D call: TRBD1 (5 bases). Trimming removed 3 bases at V and 5 bases at J, with 10 bases between. CDR3 size: 13 residues. Germline CDR1 is SGHAT and CDR2 is FQDESV (reference sequence). CDR3 in amino acids: CASSFNRNTEAFF. The CDR3 DNA reads as TGTGCCAGCAGCTTTAACAGGAATACTGAAGCTTTCTTT.

The chain couples TRBV4-1 to TRBJ1-4; D not certain. Germline CDR1 and CDR2: MGHRA and YSYEKL. The CDR3 has 13 amino acids. Trimming took 4 bases from V and 7 from J, leaving 10 bases between them. The DNA for the CDR3 is TGCGCCAGCAGCCTACGACATGCTGAAAAACTGTTTTTT. Its translation: CASSLRHAEKLFF.

This clone occurred a few times. The genes are TRBV2 and TRBJ1-2; TRBD1 might be the D (6 bases). The germline V and J ends were trimmed by 6 bases and 8 bases, with 16 bases remaining between them. The germline CDR1 and CDR2 sequences are SNHLY and FYNNEI. The CDR3 covers 13 residues. CDR3 coding DNA: TGTGCCAGCAGCTACACAGGGTCTCGGGGCTACACCTTC. It yields the protein CASSYTGSRGYTF.

This rearrangement joins TRBV13 to TRBJ2-5; 8 bases are shared with TRBD1. Gene TRBJ2-7 matches the end of the DNA better, so the J call may be wrong. Germline V gene lookup returns CDR1 PRHDT and CDR2 FYEKMQ (reference sequence). There are 16 residues in the CDR3. The CDR3 coding sequence is TGTGCCAGCAGCTTCTCACCGGACAGGGATGACGACGAGCAGTACTTC. It is translated as CASSFSPDRDDDEQYF.

This clone appeared once. The chain is built from TRBV10-3 and TRBJ2-3, with TRBD2 identical over 12 bases. The trim removed 2 bases at V and 2 bases at J, leaving 2 bases unmatched. This CDR3 region has 16 residues. CDR1 and CDR2 (germline): ENHRY, SYGVKD. The CDR3 DNA sequence: TGTGCCATCAGTGAGCGACTAGCGGGGGACACAGATACGCAGTATTTT. This encodes CAISERLAGDTDTQYF.

The V gene is TRBV7-9, the J gene TRBJ2-5; no reliable D call. This CDR3 spans 14 amino acids. The V and J ends lost 2 bases and 5 bases respectively, with 12 bases between them. Germline lookup yields CDR1 SEHNR and CDR2 FQNEAQ (reference sequence). For the CDR3, the DNA is TGTGCCAGCAGCTTACCGAAACCTAGGGAGACCCAGTACTTC. The encoded protein is CASSLPKPRETQYF.